This TCR beta chain is from a study of blood T cell repertoires in COVID-19. For the study at large: Samples representing acute and convalescent COVID-19 were sourced from the United States, Italy and Spain. PBMCs, B-cell-depleted T cells, or T cells provided the cDNA or gDNA that made up the material.

From germline, CDR1 is ENHRY and CDR2 SYGVKD. The CDR3 spans 11 residues. V lost 10 bases and J 5 bases, leaving 11 bases between the germline ends. As handled by the study authors: Reference gene primer amplification gave estimated nucleated cell counts. Repertoires were generated with immunoSEQ multiplex PCR, while TCRdb's copy carries only in-frame clones and drops some. The V and J calls and the clone size are those of that table, but D and trimming were determined from the DNA. Among roughly 130,000 clones listed, around 87% were seen once. V is TRBV10-3 and J is TRBJ1-1; D possibly corresponds to TRBD1 (5 bases). The sample was peripheral blood. The sequence was obtained from a woman aged 60-70 years with acute or convalescent COVID-19. CDR3 loop: CATQEGTEAFF. The CDR3 bases are TGTGCCACCCAGGAGGGGACTGAAGCTTTCTTT.